A selection of T cell receptor beta chains follows, all from one sample in a study of glioma-infiltrating T cells after dendritic cell vaccination. Profiling relied on immunoSEQ multiplex PCR, and the TCRdb table lists in-frame clones only, not all of them. The sample holds 50,000 to 65,000 clones; over 65% are singletons and the top ten take roughly 8.8%. This specimen was blood, taken after dendritic cell vaccination. The origin of the receptors is a human donor with glioblastoma. Both conserved end residues are part of each CDR3. The D gene is left open where the match is weak. Not all rows give a size; the values are once, few, many and, for expanded clones, a class.

-	TRBV19	TRBJ1-6	-	TGTGCCAGTAGTTCCGATCCCCTCGCAGGGTATAATTCACCCCTCCACTTT	CASSSDPLAGYNSPLHF
TRBD1	TRBV7-8	TRBJ2-2	-	TGTGCCAGCAGCGGTCGACAGGGGGCGGTAACCGGGGAGCTGTTTTTT	CASSGRQGAVTGELFF
-	TRBV4-3	TRBJ2-1	once	TGCGCCAGCAGCCAAGATTACGGGAATGAGCAGTTCTTC	CASSQDYGNEQFF
TRBD1	TRBV29-1	TRBJ2-7	-	TGCAGCGCTGGTATACCGGACAGGGGGAACGAGCAGTACTTC	CSAGIPDRGNEQYF
TRBD2	TRBV30	TRBJ2-5	-	TGTGCCTGGAGTCACAAAGGGACTAGCGGGGCGGAGACCCAGTACTTC	CAWSHKGTSGAETQYF
TRBD1	TRBV2	TRBJ1-2	-	TGTGCCACCGACCCCCAGACAGGGATGGCCTATGGCTACACCTTC	CATDPQTGMAYGYTF
-	TRBV6-5	TRBJ1-1	-	TGTGCCACACGGACCGCGGGAGGGAGTGAAGCTTTCTTT	CATRTAGGSEAFF
TRBD2	TRBV4-1	TRBJ2-3	-	TGCGCCAGCAGCCAACCACCCGGGTCAGCGGGGGGAAGCACAGATACGCAGTATTTT	CASSQPPGSAGGSTDTQYF
-	TRBV4-3	TRBJ2-3	-	TGCGCCAGCAGCCAAGCAGGCCTCACAGATACGCAGTATTTT	CASSQAGLTDTQYF
-	TRBV4-1	TRBJ2-3	few	TGCGCCAGCAGCCAAGGGAGATCAGATACGCAGTATTTT	CASSQGRSDTQYF
-	TRBV21-1	TRBJ1-5	-	TGTGCCAGCAGACGAGTGACGGGAGTACGGCCCCAGCATTTT	CASRRVTGVRPQHF
TRBD1	TRBV19	TRBJ1-1	-	TGTGCCACCGGACAGGTTACGGAAGCTTTCTTT	CATGQVTEAFF
-	TRBV9	TRBJ2-3	-	TGTGCCAGCAGCGTAGCCGGGGGGCACCGCACAGATACGCAGTATTTT	CASSVAGGHRTDTQYF
-	TRBV4-3	TRBJ2-3	-	TGCGCCAGCAGCCAAGATGGACAGATCTACACAGATACGCAGTATTTT	CASSQDGQIYTDTQYF
-	TRBV6-5	TRBJ2-7	-	TGTGCCAGCAGTCCGCAGGGAACCTACGAGCAGTACTTC	CASSPQGTYEQYF
-	TRBV2	TRBJ1-1	few	TGTGCCAGCTGCTTTATGGGGGGGAACACTGAAGCTTTCTTT	CASCFMGGNTEAFF